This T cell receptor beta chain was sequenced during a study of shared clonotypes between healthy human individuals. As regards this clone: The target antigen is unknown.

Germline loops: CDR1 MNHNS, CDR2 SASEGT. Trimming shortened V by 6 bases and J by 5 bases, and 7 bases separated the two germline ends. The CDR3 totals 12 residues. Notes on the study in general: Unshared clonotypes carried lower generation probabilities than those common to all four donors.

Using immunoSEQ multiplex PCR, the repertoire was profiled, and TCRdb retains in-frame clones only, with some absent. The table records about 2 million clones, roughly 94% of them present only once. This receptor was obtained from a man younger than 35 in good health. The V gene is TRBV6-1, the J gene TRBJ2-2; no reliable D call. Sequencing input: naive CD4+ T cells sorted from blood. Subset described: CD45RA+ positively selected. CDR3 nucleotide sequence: TGTGCCAGCAGCTATGGTACCGGGGAGCTGTTTTTT. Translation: CASSYGTGELFF.